One and the same sample provided the 19 T cell receptor beta chains below, sequenced in a study of OX40 agonist ivuxolimab in advanced cancers. Generated by immunoSEQ multiplex PCR, the TCRdb table keeps only in-frame clones and is missing some. The table has some 86,000 clones, 90% seen once; the top ten hold approximately 0.3%. The sample consisted of CD4+ or CD8+ T cells sorted from blood, taken in a trial of the OX40 agonist ivuxolimab. The receptors originated from an adult with an advanced solid tumor such as melanoma, head and neck, liver or kidney cancer.

The V call is TRBV4-1, the J call TRBJ2-7; 15 bases align to TRBD2. The CDR3 runs 18 residues. The germline V gene encodes CDR1 MGHRA and CDR2 YSYEKL. The trim removed 0 bases at V and 4 bases at J, leaving 7 bases unmatched. CDR3 bases: TGCGCCAGCAGCCAAGATAGACGGGGGACTAGCGGGGGGTACGAGCAGTACTTC. Translation gives CASSQDRRGTSGGYEQYF.

The chain joins TRBV18 to TRBJ2-1, with 7 bases fitting TRBD1. CDR3 length equals 13 residues. The germline gives CDR1 KGHSH, CDR2 LQKENI. V shed 4 bases and J 6 bases; nucleotides not matched to a gene: 3. The CDR3 DNA is TGTGCCAGCTCACAGGGACAGACCAATGAGCAGTTCTTC. Protein product: CASSQGQTNEQFF.

Turning to this clone: The germline gene is not matched at one end of the junction; a read error may be the cause. The chain carries TRBV7-9 and TRBJ2-7; 8 bases are shared with TRBD1. Germline CDR1 reads SEHNR; CDR2 reads FQNEAQ (reference sequence). The CDR3 runs to 11 residues. CDR3 bases: TGTGCCAGCAGCCACCGGGACAGGTTGGACTTC. Its translation is CASSHRDRLDF.

The gene calls are TRBV2 and TRBJ1-5; TRBD1 might be the D (6 bases). The CDR3 length is 14 residues. The germline V gene encodes CDR1 SNHLY and CDR2 FYNNEI. Trimming took off 3 bases at V and 5 bases at J, with 11 bases between the two ends. The CDR3 loop reads CASSERQGYQPQHF. The CDR3 nucleotides read TGTGCCAGCAGTGAGCGGCAGGGGTATCAGCCCCAGCATTTT.

This chain connects TRBV7-9 to TRBJ1-2; possible D gene TRBD1, 5 bases. The CDR3 covers 12 residues. Germline loops: CDR1 SEHNR, CDR2 FQNEAQ (reference sequence). V was clipped by 1 base and J by 6 bases, with 6 bases between them. The CDR3 is CASSLGDHGYTF. As DNA, the CDR3 is TGTGCCAGCAGCTTAGGGGACCATGGCTACACCTTC.

This clone was seen only a few times. The chain links TRBV30 to TRBJ1-5, with no clear D. The CDR3 is 15 amino acids. The V end lost 5 bases, the J end lost 2 bases, and 16 bases lay between the germline ends. CDR1 and CDR2 (germline): GTSNPN, SVGIG (reference sequence). The CDR3 DNA is TGTGCCTGGTCCCCGGGATGGCTTGGCAATCAGCCCCAGCATTTT. Protein product: CAWSPGWLGNQPQHF. The entire variable domain, with the rest obtained from reference TRBV30 and TRBJ1-5, is as follows: SQTIHQWPATLVQPVGSPLSLECTVEGTSNPNLYWYRQAAGRGLQLLFYSVGIGQISSEVPQNLSASRPQDRQFILSSKKLLLSDSGFYLCAWSPGWLGNQPQHFGDGTRLSIL.

This chain links TRBV28 with TRBJ2-5; D not certain. V dropped 3 bases and J dropped 2 bases, with 7 bases sitting between them. CDR3 size: 13 residues. Germline CDR1 and CDR2: MDHEN and SYDVKM. The CDR3 DNA follows: TGTGCCAGCAGTTTGGGCGGTCAAGAGACCCAGTACTTC. Encoded protein: CASSLGGQETQYF.

With respect to this clone: Within the sample, other DNA sequences also encode this same CDR3. The chain links TRBV5-6 to TRBJ2-3; possible D gene TRBD2, 6 bases. Germline values: CDR1 SGHDT, CDR2 YYEEEE. V lost 4 bases to trimming and J lost 1 base, with 10 bases between them. The CDR3 loop spans 14 amino acids. The CDR3 nucleotides are TGTGCCAGCAGCCCGACGGGGGGCACAGATACGCAGTATTTT. Its translation: CASSPTGGTDTQYF.

The chain uses TRBV6-6 and TRBJ1-2; unclear D gene. V was cut by 5 bases and J by 3 bases, with 13 bases left in between. The CDR3 extends over 14 amino acids. Germline V gene data show CDR1 as MNHNY and CDR2 as SVGAGI (reference sequence). The CDR3 DNA reads as TGTGCCAGCAGTAAAGAAGAGGAGTACTATGGCTACACCTTC. Translated, it gives CASSKEEEYYGYTF.

The chain links TRBV19 to TRBJ1-5; TRBD1 matches at 7 bases. This CDR3 spans 16 amino acids. With V trimmed by 3 bases and J by 0 bases, 5 bases remained unmatched. Germline V gives CDR1 LNHDA, CDR2 SQIVND (reference sequence). The CDR3 loop is CASSMMTGNSNQPQHF. The CDR3 nucleotides read TGTGCCAGTAGTATGATGACAGGGAATAGCAATCAGCCCCAGCATTTT.

The V and J genes are TRBV2 and TRBJ1-6; 8 nucleotides align to TRBD1. This CDR3 has 16 residues. Looked up from germline, CDR1 is SNHLY and CDR2 is FYNNEI. J gave up 5 bases and V 6 bases, and 9 bases lay outside the gene matches. CDR3 in DNA: TGTGCCAGCAGGCCGCAGGGGGCGCGGAATAATTCACCCCTCCACTTT. Protein product: CASRPQGARNNSPLHF.

This CDR3 reads CASSLARRGGGDEQFF. DNA of the CDR3: TGCGCCAGCAGCTTGGCCAGGCGGGGGGGCGGAGATGAGCAGTTCTTC. This rearrangement joins TRBV5-1 to TRBJ2-1; TRBD2 matches 9 bases. The germline CDR1 and CDR2 sequences are SGHRS and YFSETQ. This CDR3 spans 16 amino acids. V was clipped by 0 bases and J by 8 bases; unmatched bases: 9.

This chain links TRBV19 with TRBJ2-5, with 10 positions matching TRBD2. The V segment lost 4 bases and the J segment 2 bases; nucleotides outside the gene matches: 7. Germline CDR1 reads LNHDA; CDR2 reads SQIVND (reference sequence). The CDR3 sequence is 16 residues long. The CDR3 reads CASSTWGLAKQETQYF. In nucleotides, the CDR3 is TGTGCCAGTAGTACCTGGGGACTAGCGAAACAAGAGACCCAGTACTTC. Full variable domain (missing parts from reference TRBV19 and TRBJ2-5): DGGITQSPKYLFRKEGQNVTLSCEQNLNHDAMYWYRQDPGQGLRLIYYSQIVNDFQKGDIAEGYSVSREKKESFPLTVTSAQKNPTAFYLCASSTWGLAKQETQYFGPGTRLLVL.

This chain joins TRBV18 and TRBJ1-5, with D hard to call. The germline V and J ends were trimmed by 1 base and 0 bases, with 7 bases remaining between them. The CDR3 covers 15 residues. Germline loops: CDR1 KGHSH, CDR2 LQKENI. This CDR3 is CASSPQGNSNQPQHF. CDR3 bases: TGTGCCAGCTCACCACAAGGGAATAGCAATCAGCCCCAGCATTTT.

The chain employs TRBV5-1 and TRBJ2-3, with 9 bases identical to TRBD2. The germline gives CDR1 SGHRS, CDR2 YFSETQ. This CDR3 is 13 amino acids long. V dropped 6 bases and J dropped 3; count of bases not matched to a gene: 2. The CDR3 here is CASTLAGTDTQYF. The DNA for the CDR3 is TGCGCCAGCACCCTAGCGGGGACAGATACGCAGTATTTT.

The chain has TRBV5-5 and TRBJ1-3; D gene uncertain. The germline V and J ends were trimmed by 0 bases and 0 bases, with 13 bases remaining between them. Germline V gene sequence: CDR1 SGHKS, CDR2 YYEKEE (reference sequence). The CDR3 is 17 residues long. CDR3 bases: TGTGCCAGCAGCTTGGTGGTTTACAGTTACTCTGGAAACACCATATATTTT. It yields the protein CASSLVVYSYSGNTIYF.

V is TRBV11-2 and J is TRBJ1-2, with D perhaps matching TRBD1 (5 bases). The V gene lost 2 bases and the J gene lost 6 bases, with 13 bases spanning the gap. This CDR3 comprises 14 residues. Germline V gene data show CDR1 as SGHAT and CDR2 as FQNNGV. The CDR3 coding sequence is TGTGCCAGCAGCTTATTGCAGGGAGGCAATGGCTACACCTTC. It yields the protein CASSLLQGGNGYTF.

The V call is TRBV2, the J call TRBJ1-3; weak D call: TRBD1 (5 bases). The V gene's germline CDR1 is SNHLY and CDR2 FYNNEI. This CDR3 has 13 residues. V was cut by 7 bases and J by 3 bases, with 10 bases left in between. CDR3 region: CASMLGGGNTIYF. In DNA, the CDR3 is TGTGCCAGCATGTTGGGGGGTGGAAACACCATATATTTT.

The genes are TRBV6-1 and TRBJ1-2; maybe TRBD1 (5 bases). The V gene lost 6 bases and the J gene lost 4 bases, with 15 bases spanning the gap. The germline gives CDR1 MNHNS, CDR2 SASEGT. The CDR3 has 14 residues. This chain's CDR3 is CASSQAGVSYGYTF. As DNA, the CDR3 is TGTGCCAGCAGCCAGGCGGGGGTGAGCTATGGCTACACCTTC.